The 5 T cell receptor beta chains in this list originate from one sample, sequenced in a study of shared clonotypes between healthy human individuals. Assay used: immunoSEQ multiplex PCR; TCRdb lists only in-frame clones, some missing. The sample consists of approximately 2.4 million clones, approximately 95% of them appearing once. The sequenced sample consisted of naive CD4+ T cells sorted from blood. Subset noted: CD45RA+ positively selected. These receptors were obtained from a man aged 18 to 30 in good health.

About this clone itself: Other DNA sequences in this specimen translate into the identical CDR3. CDR3 amino acids: CASSAGNSNQPQHF. Written as DNA, the CDR3 is TGTGCCAGCAGCGCCGGAAACAGCAATCAGCCCCAGCATTTT. V is TRBV9 and J is TRBJ1-5; D gene uncertain. The V end lost 3 bases, the J end lost 1 base, and 8 bases lay between the germline ends. This CDR3 has 14 amino acids. The germline CDR1 and CDR2 sequences are SGDLS and YYNGEE.

Points on this clone: The sample has other DNA sequences that encode this CDR3 too. The chain combines TRBV6-6 with TRBJ2-3; D uncertain. CDR1 MNHNY and CDR2 SVGAGI come from the germline V gene (reference sequence). The CDR3 runs 13 residues. Trimming shortened V by 2 bases and J by 0 bases, and 3 bases separated the two germline ends. CDR3 region: CASSYRSTDTQYF. CDR3 nucleotide sequence: TGTGCCAGCAGTTACAGGAGCACAGATACGCAGTATTTT.

The chain is built from TRBV2 and TRBJ2-7, with D possibly being TRBD1 or TRBD2 (6 bases each). Trimming took 7 bases from V and 0 from J, leaving 10 bases between them. Per germline, CDR1 SNHLY and CDR2 FYNNEI. The CDR3 consists of 13 residues. The CDR3 DNA reads as TGTGCCAGCACTTCGGGGGCCTCCTACGAGCAGTACTTC. It codes for CASTSGASYEQYF.

The chain has TRBV11-2 and TRBJ2-6; maybe TRBD2 (5 bases). Germline CDR1 SGHAT, CDR2 FQNNGV. The CDR3 is 16 amino acids. V was cut by 2 bases and J by 0 bases, with 8 bases left in between. The CDR3 DNA is TGTGCCAGCAGCTTACGGGATCTCTCTGGGGCCAACGTCCTGACTTTC. Its translation is CASSLRDLSGANVLTF.

CDR3 residues: CAISDGLETQYF. The CDR3 DNA sequence: TGTGCCATCAGTGACGGATTGGAGACCCAGTACTTC. The chain combines TRBV10-3 with TRBJ2-5, with D uncertain. From germline, CDR1 is ENHRY and CDR2 SYGVKD. The V end was cut by 3 bases, the J end by 5 bases, with 7 bases between. The CDR3 runs to 12 residues.